A single sample is the source of the 16 T cell receptor beta chains below, sequenced in a study of OX40 agonist ivuxolimab in advanced cancers. Library generation was performed with the immunoSEQ multiplex PCR assay. TCRdb carries this immuneACCESS record with in-frame sequences only. Its versions omit some clonotypes, under half of them owing to an unresolved V gene in the studies checked, with the rest unexplained. For this sample the table gives tens of thousands of clones, of which 79% were detected only once. The ten largest clones take up approximately 10% of the sample. Material: CD4+ or CD8+ T cells sorted from blood, obtained in a trial of the OX40 agonist ivuxolimab. The receptors shown here come from an adult with an advanced solid tumor such as melanoma, head and neck, liver or kidney cancer.

J is TRBJ2-1 and V is TRBV5-1; 8 nucleotides line up with TRBD1. J gave up 1 base and V 4 bases, and 19 bases lay outside the gene matches. The CDR3 loop spans 20 amino acids. Germline V gene data show CDR1 as SGHRS and CDR2 as YFSETQ. The CDR3 nucleotides read TGCGCCAGCAGCCCAGGGAGGCAGGGGGCGACTAGATTTTCCTACAATGAGCAGTTCTTC. It specifies CASSPGRQGATRFSYNEQFF.

The V call is TRBV19, the J call TRBJ2-5; D tentatively fits TRBD1 or TRBD2 (5 bases each). The CDR3 covers 14 residues. Germline V gene data show CDR1 as LNHDA and CDR2 as SQIVND (reference sequence). V lost 3 bases, J lost 0 bases, and 8 bases lay in between. The DNA for the CDR3 is TGTGCCAGTAGTATGGGGACGTACCAAGAGACCCAGTACTTC. Protein: CASSMGTYQETQYF. Full variable domain (remainder filled in from reference TRBV19 and TRBJ2-5): DGGITQSPKYLFRKEGQNVTLSCEQNLNHDAMYWYRQDPGQGLRLIYYSQIVNDFQKGDIAEGYSVSREKKESFPLTVTSAQKNPTAFYLCASSMGTYQETQYFGPGTRLLVL.

This clone appeared a few times. The gene calls are TRBV6-1 and TRBJ1-2; a possible D gene is TRBD1 (5 bases). This CDR3 comprises 11 residues. The V and J ends lost 5 bases and 8 bases respectively, with 9 bases between them. Germline V gene sequence: CDR1 MNHNS, CDR2 SASEGT. CDR3 nucleotide sequence: TGTGCCAGCAGTATAGGGGTAGGCTACACCTTC. This codes for CASSIGVGYTF.

This clone was observed a few times. The chain carries TRBV11-1 and TRBJ2-3; 11 bases line up with TRBD1. The germline gives CDR1 SGHAT, CDR2 FQDESV (reference sequence). The CDR3 loop spans 16 amino acids. J gave up 4 bases and V 4 bases, and 7 bases lay outside the gene matches. In DNA form, the CDR3 reads TGTGCCAGCAGCTCGCGGGGACAGGGGGAATCAGATACGCAGTATTTT. Its translation is CASSSRGQGESDTQYF.

This clone turned up a few times. This chain connects TRBV9 to TRBJ1-2; a weak D match, TRBD1 (6 bases). Germline CDR1 SGDLS, CDR2 YYNGEE. The length of the CDR3 is 14 residues. V lost 3 bases, J lost 4 bases, and 13 bases lay in between. In DNA form, the CDR3 reads TGTGCCAGCAGCGATAACCAGGGGTCCTATGGCTACACCTTC. As protein: CASSDNQGSYGYTF. Supplemented by reference TRBV9 and TRBJ1-2, the full variable domain reads DSGVTQTPKHLITATGQRVTLRCSPRSGDLSVYWYQQSLDQGLQFLIQYYNGEERAKGNILERFSAQQFPDLHSELNLSSLELGDSALYFCASSDNQGSYGYTFGSGTRLTVV.

This clone occurred a few times. The CDR3, as DNA: TGTGCCAGCAGACGACAGGGATTCGGGGAGACCCAGTACTTC. As protein: CASRRQGFGETQYF. The rearrangement links TRBV5-6 to TRBJ2-5; 7 bases agree with TRBD1. Per germline, CDR1 SGHDT and CDR2 YYEEEE. V trimming: 5 bases; J trimming: 5 bases; junction bases outside the gene matches: 9. The CDR3 covers 14 residues. The full variable domain, its missing parts supplied by reference TRBV5-6 and TRBJ2-5, is DAGVTQSPTHLIKTRGQQVTLRCSPKSGHDTVSWYQQALGQGPQFIFQYYEEEERQRGNFPDRFSGHQFPNYSSELNVNALLLGDSALYLCASRRQGFGETQYFGPGTRLLVL.

The chain recombines TRBV20-1 with TRBJ1-1; D not resolved. CDR3 length: 11 amino acids. The V end lost 6 bases, the J end lost 5 bases, and 10 bases lay between the germline ends. The germline CDR1 and CDR2 sequences are DFQATT and SNEGSKA (reference sequence). In nucleotides, the CDR3 is TGCAGTGCAAAGGACGGGACTGAAGCTTTCTTT. Translation gives CSAKDGTEAFF.

The chain is built from TRBV6-5 and TRBJ1-1; D may be TRBD1 (6 bases). Trimming left V 6 bases short and J 12 bases short, with 23 bases between. The CDR3 is 14 amino acids. Looked up from germline, CDR1 is MNHEY and CDR2 is SVGAGI. The DNA of the CDR3 is TGTGCCAGCAGCCGCACTCCGGGACAAGAATTAACTTTCTTT. Its protein is CASSRTPGQELTFF.

This sequence joins TRBV27 and TRBJ2-5; TRBD1 is a possible D gene (6 bases). The germline CDR1 and CDR2 sequences are MNHEY and SMNVEV (reference sequence). Trimming stripped 5 bases from V and 2 bases from J, with 18 bases between. CDR3 length: 16 residues. The CDR3 reads CASSPLDSGVQETQYF. The CDR3 DNA is TGTGCCAGCAGTCCCCTCGACTCAGGGGTTCAAGAGACCCAGTACTTC.

V and J are TRBV7-9 and TRBJ2-5; possibly TRBD1 for D (5 bases). There are 10 residues in the CDR3. The germline V gene has CDR1 SEHNR and CDR2 FQNEAQ (reference sequence). V gave up 8 bases and J gave up 4 bases, with 5 bases separating them. CDR3 loop: CASGAETQYF. The CDR3, as DNA: TGTGCCAGCGGGGCAGAGACCCAGTACTTC.

The chain carries TRBV9 and TRBJ2-4, with a tentative D call TRBD2 (5 bases). V was clipped by 0 bases and J by 8 bases, with 9 bases between them. Germline V lookup: CDR1 SGDLS, CDR2 YYNGEE. The CDR3 is made up of 13 amino acids. CDR3 nucleotide sequence: TGTGCCAGCAGCGTAGGAGGGTTAGACATTCAGTACTTC. This gives the protein CASSVGGLDIQYF.

The chain uses TRBV10-3 and TRBJ1-2; the match to TRBD1 covers 8 bases. This CDR3 has 14 amino acids. With 5 bases clipped from V and 6 bases from J, the junction kept 8 bases outside the gene matches. CDR1 is ENHRY, CDR2 SYGVKD, per germline. CDR3 sequence (DNA): TGTGCCATCAGTCCGGGACAGGTGGGCGATGGCTACACCTTC. It codes for CAISPGQVGDGYTF.

This clone was observed a handful of times. This chain links TRBV28 with TRBJ2-5; D is uncertain. Germline lookup yields CDR1 MDHEN and CDR2 SYDVKM. This CDR3 spans 13 amino acids. Trimming cost V 5 bases and J 7 bases, with 14 bases left between them. The CDR3 DNA follows: TGTGCCAGCAGTCCCGCTGGGGTCGGGACCCAGTACTTC. Translation: CASSPAGVGTQYF.

V usage is TRBV5-1 and J usage is TRBJ1-5, with D perhaps TRBD1 (5 bases). The CDR3 length is 14 residues. The germline V gene encodes CDR1 SGHRS and CDR2 YFSETQ. V lost 0 bases and J 2 bases, leaving 6 bases between the germline ends. In DNA, the CDR3 is TGCGCCAGCAGCTTGGGAGGGGGCAATCAGCCCCAGCATTTT. It codes for CASSLGGGNQPQHF.

This rearrangement joins TRBV5-1 to TRBJ2-7; 7 bases fit TRBD1. Trimming at V came to 7 bases and at J to 6 bases, leaving 16 bases not matched to a gene. CDR3 length equals 15 residues. Germline V gives CDR1 SGHRS, CDR2 YFSETQ. CDR3 sequence: CASQSGTGQRGEQYF. CDR3 bases: TGCGCCAGCCAATCCGGAACGGGACAGAGAGGCGAGCAGTACTTC.

This sequence joins TRBV5-6 and TRBJ2-5, with TRBD1 matching 9 bases. Germline V lookup: CDR1 SGHDT, CDR2 YYEEEE. With 0 bases clipped from V and 5 bases from J, the junction kept 8 bases outside the gene matches. There are 16 residues in the CDR3. The CDR3 loop reads CASSLAGQGSPETQYF. In DNA form, the CDR3 reads TGTGCCAGCAGCTTGGCGGGACAGGGTAGCCCCGAGACCCAGTACTTC.